This TCR beta chain stems from a study of cytomegalovirus exposure and HLA in healthy donors (dated by TCRdb to about 2017). Turning to the overall study: According to an earlier analysis of a few hundred of the donors, about 179 million T cells yielded some 120 million unique TCR beta sequences and about 300 Gb of sequence data. Genome-wide SNP genotypes for about 55% of the roughly 670 donors were used in a later genetic analysis, which treated that subset as a discovery cohort. Rather than drawing on any new phenotypic data, the later analysis identified candidate immune exposures from TCR beta sequences and the way those sequences occurred across donors. The aim of the study was to test whether cataloging public T cell receptors could identify signatures of past pathogen exposure. A later analysis re-analyzed previously published TCR beta repertoires from 650 to 800 donors and added high-resolution HLA genotyping to study TCR occurrence patterns. To predict cytomegalovirus infection status, the study brought together high-throughput TCR immunosequencing, statistical association of individual TCRs with disease status, and machine learning. Of the approximately 400 genotyped donors, roughly 76% were placed in the genetic ancestry cluster associated with self-reported Caucasian donors. Class I and class II HLA loci were covered by the typing at four-digit resolution. An early release that covered 640 HLA-typed donors contained about 300 gigabases of sequencing data and 75 million to 100 million unique TCR sequences. In addition to the first cohort of about 650 subjects, a separate validation cohort of approximately 130 different subjects was used. The number of typed donors differed by locus: roughly 629-630 for A, B, C, DRB1 and DQB1; approximately 520 for DQA1; fewer than 610 for DPA1; and some 430 for DPB1. The study used immunosequencing to profile the T cell repertoires of 666 subjects and linked those repertoires to cytomegalovirus serostatus. A handful of DR-DQ haplotypes were handled as single units for association and clustering because linkage in the cohort was strong. Alongside the repertoire data, information on donor age, sex, ethnicity and CMV serostatus was compiled. Among 398 genotyped donors of the cohort, an average of 235,054 unique TCR beta nucleotide sequences were sequenced per donor, roughly a sixth of them non-productive. To decide whether each TCR beta V gene segment behaved as functional or pseudogenic, an earlier analysis of approximately 620 of the donors relied on high-throughput TCR beta sequencing. All discovery cohort repertoires had been generated using a single sequencing platform. Study-level results and caveats: A later analysis found that TCR association rates varied across HLA loci, with DRB1 alleles showing the most associated TCRs and HLA-C alleles the fewest. Compared with the approximately 710-donor mean, donors in an Asian-associated ancestry cluster had fewer N-insertions in productive TCRs, according to a later genetic analysis. The earlier analysis of about 600 of the donors excluded approximately 15 rarely observed V segments, including chromosome 9 orphons, because counts were too low. Compared with equally common non-associated chains, HLA-associated TCR beta chains in a later analysis were more clonally expanded and had lower generation probabilities. In a later analysis, more than 15,000 TCR beta sequences were associated with specific HLA alleles at a false discovery rate of 0.05. Correlated functional status among segregating V segments might be attributable to linkage disequilibrium, but an unknown experimental factor could not be ruled out. According to the authors, the approach could potentially be generalized to other disease states and immunological phenotypes. The only immune exposure information available for the cohort was CMV serostatus. An association between a missense DCLRE1C variant and V-gene and J-gene trimming of TCR beta chains was found in a later genetic analysis and replicated in an independent cohort. While some public TCRs were present in many individuals, most TCR sequences turned up only very rarely across donors. In a later analysis, most CMV-associated TCR beta chains were found to appear HLA-restricted, with HLA associations seemingly driven largely by CMV exposure. Several of the top co-occurrence clusters appeared to be linked to parvovirus B19, influenza, CMV and Epstein-Barr virus, according to a later analysis. The cohort was sequenced for TCR beta chains only, and without alpha or paired-chain data the features that could be detected were limited. Because the 87-base-pair reads could not distinguish some IMGT-functional V segments, including TRBV6-2 and TRBV6-3, those segments were excluded. Because HLA typing was unavailable for some donors at each locus, only the typed subset was used in association tests. A further reported finding was that TCR beta sequences accurately predicted the HLA-A and HLA-B alleles for most subjects in the first cohort. Presence/absence analyses assumed roughly uniform sequencing depth across donors, an assumption that may not hold. The study listed approximately 150 TCR beta chains as associated with cytomegalovirus. When HLA alleles, especially DR and DQ, strongly co-occurred, TCR associations were difficult to assign to individual alleles. An earlier analysis of approximately 600 of the donors showed that most TCR beta V segments appeared in productive rearrangements either about 90% or about 30% of the time, which broadly matched IMGT annotations. In vitro tests confirmed that a few of the cytomegalovirus-associated TCR beta chains recognize cytomegalovirus antigens. The classifier was reported to diagnose cytomegalovirus status with high specificity and sensitivity in both the original cohort and the validation cohort. The sequencing pipeline was judged likely to have produced a cluster of highly shared sequence variants as a technical artifact.

A note on this clone: This receptor's antigen is unknown. No base quality information exists; no much larger clone differs at one position.

The library was built by means of the immunoSEQ multiplex PCR assay. For the multiplex PCR, a mixture combining 60 forward primers for TCR Vbeta segments and 13 reverse primers for TCR Jbeta segments was used. The CDR3 region of rearranged TCR beta genes was amplified from genomic DNA by a multiplex PCR assay. The Illumina HiSeq System was used to sequence the amplified TCR beta libraries as 87-base-pair reads. The original methods were these. A later analysis counted approximately 74 million unique TCR beta chains across the roughly 700 repertoires, and some 11 million of these chains were shared by at least two donors. To remove PCR and sequencing errors, raw reads were error-corrected and collapsed into unique sequences using a nearest-neighbor algorithm that merged closely related sequences. Alignment of CDR3 sequences to IMGT reference sequences was used to assign V, D and J gene segments. For a sequence to be retained, a match of at least six nucleotides to both a V gene segment and a J gene segment was required. Rearrangements were classified as productive when the CDR3 lacked stop codons and remained in frame with V and J, and all other rearrangements were classified as non-productive. Following IMGT convention, CDR3 was defined as the stretch from the second conserved V-encoded cysteine to the conserved J-encoded phenylalanine. Sequences without an unambiguous match to a single V gene segment were excluded from the earlier analysis of several hundred of the donors. In an earlier analysis of some 590 of the donors, a V segment was called functional when productive rearrangements were above 56.7%, and segregating when the standard deviation between donors exceeded 5%. A statistical classification framework was built for diagnosing cytomegalovirus status from the catalog of TCR beta chain sequences. In a later analysis, V and J genes were assigned by comparing TCR nucleotide sequences against IMGT/GENE-DB human TR gene sequences. A later analysis assigned CDR3 sequences and most-parsimonious VDJ recombination scenarios with the TCRdist pipeline. In a later analysis, each TCR beta chain was defined by its CDR3 amino acid sequence together with its V-gene family, and reads without a unique V-gene family were excluded. As a way to deal with suspected cross-contamination and a sequencing artifact, a later analysis dropped 450 to 700 nucleotide sequences that were highly shared and had low generation probability. A later analysis calculated a clonal expansion index for each public chain from normalized within-repertoire ranks of inferred template counts. Generation probabilities in a later analysis came from a VDJ recombination model fitted to out-of-frame rearrangements, and those results were checked against IGoR. In a later analysis, hypergeometric tests were used to score TCR-TCR, TCR-HLA and TCR-CMV co-occurrence, with a repertoire-size bias correction applied to TCR pairs. To estimate false discovery rates, a later analysis permuted the HLA or CMV assignments 20 times. A later analysis grouped co-occurring TCRs with DBSCAN, adding TCRdist sequence similarity when clustering within HLA-allele-positive subsets. For co-occurrence clustering, repertoires with fewer than 30,000 or more than 120,000 public chains were excluded, along with four to six repertoires with anomalous nucleotide sharing. The source is immuneACCESS, and TCRdb retained only in-frame sequences with V and J called. Part of the clones is not carried over; for the studies checked, unresolved V genes explain less than half of this, and the remainder is unexplained. D and trimming come from the DNA, and the V and J calls and clone size come from that table. The sample table lists around 72,000 clones, about 66% of them with a count of one. About 20% of the sample is taken by the ten largest.

CDR1 and CDR2 were assigned from the germline V gene as SGHTA and FQGTGA. The CDR3 holds 13 amino acids from the cysteine to the phenylalanine. The kept DNA is CDR3 alone, 39 bases in frame from the first base. V loses 0 bases of germline sequence and J loses 5 bases, and the interval between the two ends is 7 bases. The cohort was made up of roughly 670 healthy bone marrow donors. Cohort members were all nominally healthy when sampled, although unrecorded immune exposures were likely present. The donor was CMV seropositive and belonged to the group of 250 to 300 seropositive cohort members. A peripheral blood sample was collected from each donor, and TCR beta sequencing was performed on peripheral blood mononuclear cells. The Qiagen DNeasy Blood Extraction Kit was used to extract genomic DNA from the blood cell samples.

The specimen sequenced was PBMCs. Here the chain combines TRBV7-3 and TRBJ1-1, with no confidently assigned D gene. The source is a middle-aged man in good health and CMV-seropositive. The CDR3 protein: CASSLTAGTEAFF. The DNA is TGTGCCAGCAGCTTAACAGCCGGGACTGAAGCTTTCTTT.